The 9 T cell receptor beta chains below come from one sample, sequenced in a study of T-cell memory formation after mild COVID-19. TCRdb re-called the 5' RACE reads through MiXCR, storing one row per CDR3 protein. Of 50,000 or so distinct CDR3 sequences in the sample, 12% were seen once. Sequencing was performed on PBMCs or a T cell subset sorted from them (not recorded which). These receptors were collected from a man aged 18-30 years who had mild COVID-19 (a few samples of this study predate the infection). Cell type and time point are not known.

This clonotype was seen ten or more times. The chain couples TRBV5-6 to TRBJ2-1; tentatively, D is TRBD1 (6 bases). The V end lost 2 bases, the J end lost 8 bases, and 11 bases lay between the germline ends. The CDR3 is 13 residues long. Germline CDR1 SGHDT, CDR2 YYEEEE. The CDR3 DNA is TGTGCCAGCAGCTTCCTCAGGGGAGATGAGCAGTTCTTC. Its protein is CASSFLRGDEQFF.

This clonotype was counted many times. The CDR3 DNA reads as TGCGCCAGCAGCTTGGGACTAGCGGGGAATGAGCAGTTCTTC. Its translation is CASSLGLAGNEQFF. The chain uses TRBV5-1 and TRBJ2-1, with 11 bases that match TRBD2. The V gene's germline CDR1 is SGHRS and CDR2 YFSETQ. V was clipped by 0 bases and J by 7 bases; unmatched bases: 0. The CDR3 sequence is 14 residues long.

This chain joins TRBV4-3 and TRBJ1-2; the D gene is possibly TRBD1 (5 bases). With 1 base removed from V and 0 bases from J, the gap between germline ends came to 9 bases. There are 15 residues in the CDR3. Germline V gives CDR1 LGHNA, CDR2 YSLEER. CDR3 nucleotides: TGCGCCAGCAGCCAAGGGGGGGGAGCTAACTATGGCTACACCTTC. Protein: CASSQGGGANYGYTF.

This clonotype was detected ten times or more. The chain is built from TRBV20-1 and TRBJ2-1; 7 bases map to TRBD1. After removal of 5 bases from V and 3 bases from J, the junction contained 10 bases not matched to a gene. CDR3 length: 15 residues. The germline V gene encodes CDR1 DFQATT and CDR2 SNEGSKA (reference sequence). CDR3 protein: CSALPGGTLYNEQFF. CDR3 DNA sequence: TGCAGTGCTCTTCCAGGGGGAACCCTCTACAATGAGCAGTTCTTC.

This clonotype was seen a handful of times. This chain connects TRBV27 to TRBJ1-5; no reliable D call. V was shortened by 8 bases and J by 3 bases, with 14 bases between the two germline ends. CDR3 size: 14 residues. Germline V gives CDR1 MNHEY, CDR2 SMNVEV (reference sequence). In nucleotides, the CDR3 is TGTGCCAGCGGCCCCTGGCAGTTCAATCAGCCCCAGCATTTT. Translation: CASGPWQFNQPQHF.

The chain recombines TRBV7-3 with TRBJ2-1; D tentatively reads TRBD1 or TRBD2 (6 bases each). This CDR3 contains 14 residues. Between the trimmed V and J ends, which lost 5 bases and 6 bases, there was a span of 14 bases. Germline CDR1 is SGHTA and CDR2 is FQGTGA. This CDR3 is CASSERGDVNEQFF. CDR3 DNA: TGTGCCAGCAGCGAAAGGGGGGACGTCAATGAGCAGTTCTTC. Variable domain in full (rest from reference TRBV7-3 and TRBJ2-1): GAGVSQTPSNKVTEKGKYVELRCDPISGHTALYWYRQSLGQGPEFLIYFQGTGAADDSGLPNDRFFAVRPEGSVSTLKIQRTERGDSAVYLCASSERGDVNEQFFGPGTRLTVL.

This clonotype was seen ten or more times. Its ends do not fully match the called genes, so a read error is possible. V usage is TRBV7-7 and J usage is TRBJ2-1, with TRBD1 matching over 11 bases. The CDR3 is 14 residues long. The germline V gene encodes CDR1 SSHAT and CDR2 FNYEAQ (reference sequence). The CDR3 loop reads CASSLGTGGNEQFF. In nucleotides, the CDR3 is TGTGCTAGCAGCTTAGGGACAGGGGGCAATGAGCAGTTCTTC.

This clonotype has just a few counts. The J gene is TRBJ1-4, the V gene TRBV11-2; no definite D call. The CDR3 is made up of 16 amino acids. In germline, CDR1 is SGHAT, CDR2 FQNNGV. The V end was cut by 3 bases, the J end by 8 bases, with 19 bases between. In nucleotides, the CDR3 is TGTGCCAGCAGCTTGGGCCTGGGAGGAGTGATGGAAAAACTGTTTTTT. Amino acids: CASSLGLGGVMEKLFF.

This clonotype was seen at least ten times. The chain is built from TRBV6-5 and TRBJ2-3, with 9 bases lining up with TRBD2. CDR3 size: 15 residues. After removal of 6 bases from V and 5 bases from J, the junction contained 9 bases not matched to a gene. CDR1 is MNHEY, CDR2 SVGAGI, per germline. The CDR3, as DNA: TGTGCCAGCAGCCGACGCGGGGGGGCCTTAGATACGCAGTATTTT. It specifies CASSRRGGALDTQYF.